Ten or more counts support the clone carrying this T cell receptor (beta chain). This sample's time point: pre-sensitization, week 0. Treatment noted: therapeutic diphenylcyclopropenone sensitization with weekly scalp DPC. Prior to each patch test being applied, blood was drawn. These data are taken from a study of human T cells and chemical hapten exposure. From the RACE reads, TCRdb called clonotypes with MiXCR, one entry per CDR3 protein. The sample contains 250,000 to 300,000 distinct CDR3 sequences, just under 8% of which appear only once. The clonotype comes from a man between 18 and 29 years old with alopecia areata. Some clones in this sample may be carry-over from other donors' samples. The starting material was whole blood, obtained in connection with sensitization to the hapten diphenylcyclopropenone (DPC).

For the CDR3, the DNA is TGTGCCAGCAGCTTAGCGACTGGACAGGGGAATCAGCCCCAGCATTTT. Protein product: CASSLATGQGNQPQHF. The chain joins TRBV7-9 to TRBJ1-5, with 9 bases matching TRBD1. The V gene end was trimmed by 0 bases and the J gene end by 4 bases; junction bases not matched to a gene: 4. This CDR3 region has 16 residues. Germline V CDR1 and CDR2: SEHNR, FQNEAQ (reference sequence).